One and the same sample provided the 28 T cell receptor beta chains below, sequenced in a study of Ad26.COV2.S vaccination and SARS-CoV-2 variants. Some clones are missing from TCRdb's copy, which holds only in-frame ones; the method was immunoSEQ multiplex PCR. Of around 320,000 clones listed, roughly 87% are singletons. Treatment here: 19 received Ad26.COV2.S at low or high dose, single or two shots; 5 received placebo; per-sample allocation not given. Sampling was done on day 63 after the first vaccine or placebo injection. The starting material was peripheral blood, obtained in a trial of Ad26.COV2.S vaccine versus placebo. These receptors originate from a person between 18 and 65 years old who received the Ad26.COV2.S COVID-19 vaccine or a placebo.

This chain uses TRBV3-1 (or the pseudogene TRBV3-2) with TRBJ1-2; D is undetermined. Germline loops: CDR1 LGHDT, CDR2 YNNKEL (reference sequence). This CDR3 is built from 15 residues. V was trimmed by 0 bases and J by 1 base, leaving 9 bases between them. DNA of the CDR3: TGTGCCAGCAGCCAAGATCTTATTGATAACTATGGCTACACCTTC. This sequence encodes CASSQDLIDNYGYTF.

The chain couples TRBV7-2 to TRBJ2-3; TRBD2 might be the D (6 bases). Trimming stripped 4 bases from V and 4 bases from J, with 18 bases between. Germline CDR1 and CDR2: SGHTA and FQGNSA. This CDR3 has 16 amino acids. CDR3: CASSSDYPEAADTQYF. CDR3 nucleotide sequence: TGTGCCAGCAGCTCGGACTACCCCGAGGCCGCAGATACGCAGTATTTT.

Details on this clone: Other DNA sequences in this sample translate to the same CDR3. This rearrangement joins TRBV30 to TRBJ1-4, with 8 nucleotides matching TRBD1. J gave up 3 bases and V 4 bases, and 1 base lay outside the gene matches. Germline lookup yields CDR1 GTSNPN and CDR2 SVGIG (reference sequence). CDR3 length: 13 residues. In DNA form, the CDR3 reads TGTGCCTGGACGGGACAGGCTAATGAAAAACTGTTTTTT. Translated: CAWTGQANEKLFF.

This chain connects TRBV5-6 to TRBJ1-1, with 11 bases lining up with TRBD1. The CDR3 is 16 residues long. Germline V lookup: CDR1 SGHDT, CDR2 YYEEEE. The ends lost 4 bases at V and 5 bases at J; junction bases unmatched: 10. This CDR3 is CASSPVGTGGRTEAFF. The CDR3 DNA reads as TGTGCCAGCAGCCCGGTGGGGACAGGGGGAAGGACTGAAGCTTTCTTT.

CDR3 amino acids: CASRASGGAYNEQFF. The CDR3 DNA reads as TGTGCCAGCAGGGCTAGCGGGGGGGCCTACAATGAGCAGTTCTTC. The chain has TRBV27 and TRBJ2-1; 12 nucleotides line up with TRBD2. Germline V gene lookup returns CDR1 MNHEY and CDR2 SMNVEV (reference sequence). V lost 6 bases to trimming and J lost 2 bases; unmatched junction nucleotides: 2. This CDR3 has 15 amino acids.

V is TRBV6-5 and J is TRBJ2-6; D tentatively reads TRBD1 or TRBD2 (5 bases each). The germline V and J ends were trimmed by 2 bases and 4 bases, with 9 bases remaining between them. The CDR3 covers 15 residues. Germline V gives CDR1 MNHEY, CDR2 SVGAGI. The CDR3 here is CASSYMGEGANVLTF. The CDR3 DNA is TGTGCCAGCAGTTACATGGGGGAAGGGGCCAACGTCCTGACTTTC.

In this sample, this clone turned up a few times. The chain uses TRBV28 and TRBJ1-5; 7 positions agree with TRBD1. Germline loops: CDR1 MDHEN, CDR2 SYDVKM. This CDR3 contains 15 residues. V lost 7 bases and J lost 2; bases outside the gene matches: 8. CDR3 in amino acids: CASNLPGQGNQPQHF. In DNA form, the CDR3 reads TGTGCCAGCAACTTACCCGGACAGGGCAATCAGCCCCAGCATTTT.

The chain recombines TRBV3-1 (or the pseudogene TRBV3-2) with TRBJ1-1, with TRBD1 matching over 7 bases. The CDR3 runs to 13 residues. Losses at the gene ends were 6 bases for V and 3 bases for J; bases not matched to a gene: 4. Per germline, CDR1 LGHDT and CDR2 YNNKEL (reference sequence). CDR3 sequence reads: CASRQTGDTEAFF. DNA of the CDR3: TGTGCCAGCAGACAAACAGGGGACACTGAAGCTTTCTTT.

The CDR3 loop is CASIPRGGTYNEQFF. CDR3 sequence (DNA): TGTGCCAGTATCCCTCGGGGGGGAACCTACAATGAGCAGTTCTTC. V and J are TRBV19 and TRBJ2-1, with TRBD2 matching 8 bases. Losses at the gene ends were 7 bases for V and 2 bases for J; bases not matched to a gene: 7. Germline loops: CDR1 LNHDA, CDR2 SQIVND (reference sequence). The CDR3 spans 15 residues.

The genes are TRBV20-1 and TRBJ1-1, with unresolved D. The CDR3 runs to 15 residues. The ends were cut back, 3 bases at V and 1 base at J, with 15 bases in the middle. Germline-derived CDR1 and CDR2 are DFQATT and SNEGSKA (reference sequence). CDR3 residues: CSASPPRRTNTEAFF. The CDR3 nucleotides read TGCAGTGCTAGTCCCCCACGAAGGACGAACACTGAAGCTTTCTTT.

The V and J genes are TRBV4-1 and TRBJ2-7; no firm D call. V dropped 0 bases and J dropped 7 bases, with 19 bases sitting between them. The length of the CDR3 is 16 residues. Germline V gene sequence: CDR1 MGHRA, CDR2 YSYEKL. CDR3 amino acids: CASSQDVPGRLREQYF. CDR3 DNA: TGCGCCAGCAGCCAAGACGTTCCGGGTCGGTTGCGGGAGCAGTACTTC.

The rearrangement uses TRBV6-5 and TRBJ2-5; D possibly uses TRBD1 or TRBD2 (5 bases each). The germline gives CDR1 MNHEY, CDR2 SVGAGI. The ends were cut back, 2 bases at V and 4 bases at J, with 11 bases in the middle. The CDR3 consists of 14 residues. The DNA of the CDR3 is TGTGCCAGCAGTTACCGTGGGGGAGCAGAGACCCAGTACTTC. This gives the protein CASSYRGGAETQYF.

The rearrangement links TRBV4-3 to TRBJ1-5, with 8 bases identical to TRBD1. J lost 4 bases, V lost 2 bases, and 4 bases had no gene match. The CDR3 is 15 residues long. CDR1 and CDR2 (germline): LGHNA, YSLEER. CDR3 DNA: TGCGCCAGCAGCCAACGGACAGGGAGTAATCAGCCCCAGCATTTT. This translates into CASSQRTGSNQPQHF.

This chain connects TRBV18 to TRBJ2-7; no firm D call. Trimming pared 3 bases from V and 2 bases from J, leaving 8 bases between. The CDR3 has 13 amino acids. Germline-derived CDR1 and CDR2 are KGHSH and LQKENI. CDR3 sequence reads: CASSPMVTYEQYF. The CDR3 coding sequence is TGTGCCAGCTCACCGATGGTGACCTACGAGCAGTACTTC. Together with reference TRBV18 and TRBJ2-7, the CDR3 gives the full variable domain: NAGVMQNPRHLVRRRGQEARLRCSPMKGHSHVYWYRQLPEEGLKFMVYLQKENIIDESGMPKERFSAEFPKEGPSILRIQQVVRGDSAAYFCASSPMVTYEQYFGPGTRLTVT.

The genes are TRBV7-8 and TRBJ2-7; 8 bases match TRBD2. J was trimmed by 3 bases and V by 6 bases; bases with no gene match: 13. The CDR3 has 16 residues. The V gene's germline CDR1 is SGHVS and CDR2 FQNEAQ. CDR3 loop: CASRRSPTSANYEQYF. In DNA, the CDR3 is TGTGCCAGCAGACGAAGCCCGACTAGCGCCAACTACGAGCAGTACTTC.

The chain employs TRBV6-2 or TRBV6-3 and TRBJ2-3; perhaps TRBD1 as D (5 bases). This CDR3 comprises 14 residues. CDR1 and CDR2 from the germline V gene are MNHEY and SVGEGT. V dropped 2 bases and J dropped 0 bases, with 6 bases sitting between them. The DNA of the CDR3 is TGTGCCAGCAGTTACGGGGCCAGCACAGATACGCAGTATTTT. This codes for CASSYGASTDTQYF.

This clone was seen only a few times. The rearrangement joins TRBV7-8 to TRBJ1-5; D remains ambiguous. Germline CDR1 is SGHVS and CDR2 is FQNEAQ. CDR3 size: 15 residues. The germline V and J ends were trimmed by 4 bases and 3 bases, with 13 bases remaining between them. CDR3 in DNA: TGTGCCAGCAGCTCCCCTGAGGAGAACAATCAGCCCCAGCATTTT. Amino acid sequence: CASSSPEENNQPQHF. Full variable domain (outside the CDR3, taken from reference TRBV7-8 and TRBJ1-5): GAGVSQSPRYKVAKRGQDVALRCDPISGHVSLFWYQQALGQGPEFLTYFQNEAQLDKSGLPSDRFFAERPEGSVSTLKIQRTQQEDSAVYLCASSSPEENNQPQHFGDGTRLSIL.

As DNA, the CDR3 is TGTGCCAGCAGTCCGGGACAGGAGAGATCACCCCTCCACTTT. Translating it yields CASSPGQERSPLHF. This chain uses TRBV9 with TRBJ1-6; the match to TRBD1 covers 8 bases. The CDR3 covers 14 residues. From germline, CDR1 is SGDLS and CDR2 YYNGEE. V lost 5 bases, J lost 10 bases, and 8 bases stayed unmatched.

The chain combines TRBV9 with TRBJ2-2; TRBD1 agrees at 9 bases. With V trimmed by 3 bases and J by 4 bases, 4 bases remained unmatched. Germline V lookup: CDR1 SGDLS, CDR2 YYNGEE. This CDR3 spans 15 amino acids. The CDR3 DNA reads TGTGCCAGCAGCGAGACAGGGGGTGGCACCGGGGAGCTGTTTTTT. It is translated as CASSETGGGTGELFF.

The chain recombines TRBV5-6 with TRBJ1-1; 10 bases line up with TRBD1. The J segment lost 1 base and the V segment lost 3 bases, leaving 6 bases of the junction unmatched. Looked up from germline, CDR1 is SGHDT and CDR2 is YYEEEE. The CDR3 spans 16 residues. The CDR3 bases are TGTGCCAGCAGCTGGAGGGGACAGGGGAGGAACACTGAAGCTTTCTTT. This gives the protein CASSWRGQGRNTEAFF.

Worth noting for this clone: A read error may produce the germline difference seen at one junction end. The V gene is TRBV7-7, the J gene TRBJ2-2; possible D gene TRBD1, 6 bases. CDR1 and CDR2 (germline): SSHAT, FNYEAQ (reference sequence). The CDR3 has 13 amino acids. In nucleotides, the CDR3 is TGTGCTAGCAGCTTAGGGGGTCGCGGGGAGCTGTTTTTT. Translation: CASSLGGRGELFF.

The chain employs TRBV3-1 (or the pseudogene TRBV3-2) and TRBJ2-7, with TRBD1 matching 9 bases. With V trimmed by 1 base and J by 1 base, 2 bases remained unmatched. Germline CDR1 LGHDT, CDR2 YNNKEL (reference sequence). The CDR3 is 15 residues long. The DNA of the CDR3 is TGTGCCAGCAGCCAAGGGGACAGGGCGTCCTACGAGCAGTACTTC. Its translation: CASSQGDRASYEQYF.

The CDR3 loop reads CASLFRYEQYF. As DNA, the CDR3 is TGTGCCAGCCTATTCCGATACGAGCAGTACTTC. This chain connects TRBV2 to TRBJ2-7; no clear D. V dropped 8 bases and J dropped 4 bases, with 9 bases sitting between them. The CDR3 runs to 11 residues. CDR1 and CDR2 (germline): SNHLY, FYNNEI.

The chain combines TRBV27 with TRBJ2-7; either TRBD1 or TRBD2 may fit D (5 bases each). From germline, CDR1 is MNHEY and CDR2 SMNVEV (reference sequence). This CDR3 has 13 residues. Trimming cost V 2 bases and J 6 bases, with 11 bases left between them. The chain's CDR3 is CASSLGGLGEQYF. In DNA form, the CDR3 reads TGTGCCAGCAGTTTAGGGGGTCTGGGCGAGCAGTACTTC.

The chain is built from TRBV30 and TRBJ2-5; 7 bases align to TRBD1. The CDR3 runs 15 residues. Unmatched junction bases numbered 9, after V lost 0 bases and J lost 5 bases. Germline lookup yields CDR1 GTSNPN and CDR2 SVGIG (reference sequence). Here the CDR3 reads CAWSVQGGWQETQYF. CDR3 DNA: TGTGCCTGGAGTGTACAAGGGGGCTGGCAGGAGACCCAGTACTTC.

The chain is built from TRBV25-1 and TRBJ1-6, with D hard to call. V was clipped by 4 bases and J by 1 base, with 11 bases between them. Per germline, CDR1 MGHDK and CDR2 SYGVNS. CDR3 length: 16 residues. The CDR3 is CASSVSGRSYNSPLHF. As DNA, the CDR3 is TGTGCCAGCAGTGTTTCAGGTAGGTCCTATAATTCACCCCTCCACTTT.

The CDR3 DNA follows: TGTGCCAGCTCCTACGAGCAGTACTTC. This encodes CASSYEQYF. This sequence joins TRBV28 and TRBJ2-7; D unresolved. Germline V gives CDR1 MDHEN, CDR2 SYDVKM. Trimming pared 8 bases from V and 1 base from J, leaving 0 bases between. This CDR3 has 9 amino acids.

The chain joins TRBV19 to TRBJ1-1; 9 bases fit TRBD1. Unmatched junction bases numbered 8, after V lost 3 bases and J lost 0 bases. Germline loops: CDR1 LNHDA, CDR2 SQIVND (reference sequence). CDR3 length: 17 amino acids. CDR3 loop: CASSIWGTGMVNTEAFF. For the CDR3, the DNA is TGTGCCAGTAGTATCTGGGGGACAGGGATGGTGAACACTGAAGCTTTCTTT.